The 25 T cell receptor beta chains below come from one sample, sequenced in a study of regulatory T cells in long-lasting Graves disease. Researchers made TCR beta libraries by using iRepertoire HTBI primers and running Arm-PCR on CDR3 regions. A single record per CDR3 protein comes from TCRdb applying MiXCR to the multiplex PCR reads. This table holds 500,000 to 700,000 distinct CDR3 sequences, roughly 15% found once. This sample's time point: newly diagnosed GD, antithyroid drugs for less than 3 months. Generation of the TCR library employed RNA extracted from PBMCs. The sample was also linked to a second study, of T cells in Graves' hyperthyroidism and ophthalmopathy.

The sequencing used peripheral blood mononuclear cells (PBMCs), collected at new diagnosis, from a patient treated with antithyroid drugs. The receptors were gathered from a woman aged 25 to 39 with Graves disease.

J is TRBJ1-5 and V is TRBV6-2 or TRBV6-3, with D maybe TRBD1 (5 bases). There are 17 residues in the CDR3. V gave up 5 bases and J gave up 0 bases, with 17 bases separating them. Germline V lookup: CDR1 MNHEY, CDR2 SVGEGT. Written as DNA, the CDR3 is TGTGCCAGCAGTAATCGGGGGGGAATCGATAGCAATCAGCCCCAGCATTTT. This translates into CASSNRGGIDSNQPQHF.

This clonotype was seen ten or more times. The rearrangement uses TRBV27 and TRBJ2-3; D remains ambiguous. Trimming took 5 bases from V and 1 from J, leaving 19 bases between them. The CDR3 contains 17 residues. Germline V CDR1 and CDR2: MNHEY, SMNVEV (reference sequence). CDR3 sequence: CASSPATIAVRTDTQYF. The DNA of the CDR3 is TGTGCCAGCAGTCCCGCCACTATCGCTGTACGCACAGATACGCAGTATTTT.

This clonotype was recorded at least ten times. The CDR3: CASSDPGRTNEKLFF. The CDR3 DNA sequence: TGTGCCAGCAGTGACCCGGGACGGACTAATGAAAAACTGTTTTTT. The chain links TRBV25-1 to TRBJ1-4, with a tentative D call TRBD1 (5 bases). Germline CDR1 and CDR2: MGHDK and SYGVNS. The ends were cut back, 3 bases at V and 2 bases at J, with 10 bases in the middle. The CDR3 is made up of 15 amino acids.

This clonotype was seen repeatedly, ten times or more. The chain uses TRBV5-5 and TRBJ1-1; D may be TRBD1 (6 bases). CDR1 and CDR2 from the germline V gene are SGHKS and YYEKEE (reference sequence). The CDR3 contains 14 residues. Trimming pared 3 bases from V and 0 bases from J, leaving 9 bases between. The CDR3 sequence is CASSSTGLNTEAFF. In nucleotides, the CDR3 is TGTGCCAGCAGCTCTACAGGGTTGAACACTGAAGCTTTCTTT.

This clonotype was counted between two and nine times. The chain carries TRBV6-1 and TRBJ1-5; D uncertain. The V end lost 6 bases, the J end lost 0 bases, and 12 bases lay between the germline ends. The CDR3 totals 15 residues. Germline CDR1 MNHNS, CDR2 SASEGT. DNA of the CDR3: TGTGCCAGCAGCCCTTTATTTGATAGCAATCAGCCCCAGCATTTT. Amino acid sequence: CASSPLFDSNQPQHF.

This clonotype was seen a handful of times. The V gene is TRBV4-1, the J gene TRBJ1-4; 9 bases map to TRBD1. Trimming cost V 4 bases and J 7 bases; bases outside gene matches: 10. Germline CDR1 and CDR2: MGHRA and YSYEKL. CDR3 size: 16 residues. The CDR3 is CASSPASGTGTEKLFF. The CDR3 DNA reads as TGCGCCAGCAGCCCAGCTTCCGGGACAGGGACTGAAAAACTGTTTTTT.

This chain connects TRBV16 to TRBJ1-2; D perhaps matches TRBD1 (6 bases). V lost 3 bases to trimming and J lost 3 bases, with 20 bases between them. The CDR3 runs to 17 residues. Germline loops: CDR1 KGHSY, CDR2 FQNENV. The CDR3 loop is CASSHHITDSYYYGYTF. The CDR3 region has the DNA TGTGCCAGCAGCCACCATATAACGGACAGTTACTACTATGGCTACACCTTC.

The table lists this clonotype with many counts. The V gene is TRBV28, the J gene TRBJ1-2, with D uncertain. Deletions cut 6 bases from V and 5 bases from J, with 13 bases between. This CDR3 region has 13 residues. CDR1 is MDHEN and CDR2 is SYDVKM in the germline V gene. The CDR3 coding sequence is TGTGCCAGCAGGAGAGGGATCGCATATGGCTACACCTTC. Translated, it gives CASRRGIAYGYTF.

This clonotype occurred a few times. The chain is built from TRBV28 and TRBJ2-5; D ambiguous. Trimming left V 2 bases short and J 5 bases short, with 9 bases between. This CDR3 is built from 13 residues. Germline V CDR1 and CDR2: MDHEN, SYDVKM. The CDR3 nucleotides are TGTGCCAGCAGTTTAACGGACGGGGAGACCCAGTACTTC. It encodes CASSLTDGETQYF.

The V and J genes are TRBV20-1 and TRBJ2-1; 7 bases line up with TRBD1. V trimming: 6 bases; J trimming: 7 bases; junction bases outside the gene matches: 6. The CDR3 spans 12 residues. Germline V gene lookup returns CDR1 DFQATT and CDR2 SNEGSKA (reference sequence). The CDR3 loop is CSARDSWNEQFF. The CDR3 DNA is TGCAGTGCCAGGGACAGTTGGAATGAGCAGTTCTTC.

This clonotype was recorded many times. V usage is TRBV6-1 and J usage is TRBJ2-7; D not certain. V lost 8 bases and J lost 4, with 21 bases in between. Looked up from germline, CDR1 is MNHNS and CDR2 is SASEGT. The CDR3 extends over 15 amino acids. The CDR3 nucleotides read TGTGCCAGCCCGACCCCGCGAAGACACATTTACGAGCAGTACTTC. It is translated as CASPTPRRHIYEQYF.

With regard to this clonotype: Its ends do not fully match the called genes, so a read error is possible. The DNA for the CDR3 is TGTGCCAGCAGCTTAGACGGGGGGCGTTATGGCTGCACCTTC. This translates into CASSLDGGRYGCTF. The V gene is TRBV7-9, the J gene TRBJ1-2, with TRBD1 as a possible D gene (6 bases). CDR3 length: 14 amino acids. The germline gives CDR1 SEHNR, CDR2 FQNEAQ (reference sequence). Combining the CDR3 with reference TRBV7-9 and TRBJ1-2 gives the whole variable domain DTGVSQNPRHKITKRGQNVTFRCDPISEHNRLYWYRQTLGQGPEFLTYFQNEAQLEKSRLLSDRFSAERPKGSFSTLEIQRTEQGDSAMYLCASSLDGGRYGCTFGSGTRLTVV.

The table lists this clonotype with a few counts. The genes are TRBV6-2 or TRBV6-3 and TRBJ2-1; D perhaps matches TRBD1 (6 bases). Germline V gives CDR1 MNHEY, CDR2 SVGEGT. V was cut by 6 bases and J by 0 bases, with 12 bases left in between. The CDR3 covers 15 residues. Written as DNA, the CDR3 is TGTGCCAGCAGCAAAGACAGGAGCTCCTACAATGAGCAGTTCTTC. Protein: CASSKDRSSYNEQFF.

In this sample, this clonotype turned up a few times. The chain is built from TRBV3-1 and TRBJ1-2; D may be TRBD1 (5 bases). Germline V CDR1 and CDR2: LGHDT, YNNKEL (reference sequence). V was shortened by 0 bases and J by 8 bases, with 19 bases between the two germline ends. This CDR3 comprises 16 residues. CDR3 amino acids: CASSQDLRTSSAGYTF. In DNA, the CDR3 is TGTGCCAGCAGCCAAGATCTAAGGACATCTTCAGCCGGCTACACCTTC.

Note on this clonotype: One base away lies a much larger clone, so this may be a sequencing read error. J is TRBJ2-7 and V is TRBV20-1; 8 bases align to TRBD2. Germline V gene lookup returns CDR1 DFQATT and CDR2 SNEGSKA (reference sequence). Germline trimming cut 6 bases from V and 5 bases from J; bases unmatched to any gene: 9. This CDR3 contains 13 residues. The CDR3: CSAGGGLTHEQYF. The CDR3 DNA sequence: TGCAGTGCCGGGGGGGGACTCACCCACGAGCAGTACTTC.

This clonotype was seen at least ten times. The chain has TRBV2 and TRBJ2-1; TRBD1 agrees at 8 bases. Germline CDR1 reads SNHLY; CDR2 reads FYNNEI. The CDR3 length is 15 residues. After removal of 3 bases from V and 1 base from J, the junction contained 2 bases not matched to a gene. The CDR3 is CASSERTGSYNEQFF. In DNA form, the CDR3 reads TGTGCCAGCAGTGAGAGGACAGGGTCCTACAATGAGCAGTTCTTC.

This chain connects TRBV3-1 to TRBJ1-2, with 7 bases matching TRBD1. The CDR3 contains 15 residues. V was pared by 2 bases and J by 3 bases, with 6 bases of the junction left unmatched. Germline V gene sequence: CDR1 LGHDT, CDR2 YNNKEL (reference sequence). The CDR3 is CASSQWGRGDYGYTF. The CDR3 bases are TGTGCCAGCAGCCAATGGGGCAGGGGGGACTATGGCTACACCTTC.

The gene calls are TRBV5-6 and TRBJ2-1, with D unclear. There are 15 residues in the CDR3. The V end lost 1 base, the J end lost 1 base, and 9 bases lay between the germline ends. The V gene's germline CDR1 is SGHDT and CDR2 YYEEEE. For the CDR3, the DNA is TGTGCCAGCAGCTTGTTTTTGGGGTCCTACAATGAGCAGTTCTTC. Protein sequence: CASSLFLGSYNEQFF.

The V gene is TRBV27, the J gene TRBJ2-7; D possibly corresponds to TRBD1 (6 bases). The CDR3 covers 15 residues. Per the germline V gene, CDR1 is MNHEY and CDR2 is SMNVEV (reference sequence). V was clipped by 6 bases and J by 2 bases, with 17 bases between them. The CDR3 DNA follows: TGTGCCAGCAGACAGGGACACCACCCAACCTACGAGCAGTACTTC. Protein sequence: CASRQGHHPTYEQYF.

Many counts were recorded for this clonotype. The gene calls are TRBV7-3 and TRBJ2-5; D gene ambiguous. Trimming removed 2 bases at V and 3 bases at J, with 10 bases between. CDR3 length equals 14 residues. The germline V gene encodes CDR1 SGHTA and CDR2 FQGTGA. As DNA, the CDR3 is TGTGCCAGCAGCTTAGCAGGCCCTGAAGAGACCCAGTACTTC. Translated: CASSLAGPEETQYF.

Only a few counts were recorded for this clonotype. This chain connects TRBV10-2 to TRBJ1-6; no firm D call. The CDR3 consists of 15 residues. The V end lost 8 bases, the J end lost 7 bases, and 18 bases lay between the germline ends. Germline V gene data show CDR1 as WSHSY and CDR2 as SAAADI. In DNA, the CDR3 is TGCGCCAGCCTCCGGGGTTCACGGGAGAATTCACCCCTCCACTTT. It codes for CASLRGSRENSPLHF.

CDR3 protein: CASSARLAGGPQETQYF. The DNA for the CDR3 is TGTGCCAGCAGCGCCAGACTAGCGGGAGGGCCCCAAGAGACCCAGTACTTC. The chain joins TRBV3-1 to TRBJ2-1, with TRBD2 identical over 14 bases. The J call is in doubt because the DNA end fits TRBJ2-5 better. The germline V gene encodes CDR1 LGHDT and CDR2 YNNKEL (reference sequence). The CDR3 totals 17 residues.

This clonotype was seen only a few times. V is TRBV7-9 and J is TRBJ1-1; D not certain. Trimming pared 4 bases from V and 11 bases from J, leaving 11 bases between. Germline V gene lookup returns CDR1 SEHNR and CDR2 FQNEAQ (reference sequence). The CDR3 consists of 11 residues. The CDR3 DNA reads TGTGCCAGCAGCTCCGGGGAGCGGGCTTTCTTT. It codes for CASSSGERAFF.

The chain couples TRBV5-4 to TRBJ2-2; possibly TRBD1 or TRBD2 for D (5 bases each). V dropped 2 bases and J dropped 6 bases, with 17 bases sitting between them. Germline CDR1 reads SGHNT; CDR2 reads YYREEE (reference sequence). This CDR3 spans 16 amino acids. The CDR3 loop is CASSLSGLGAPGELFF. The DNA of the CDR3 is TGTGCCAGCAGCTTATCGGGGCTCGGGGCCCCCGGGGAGCTGTTTTTT.

The chain uses TRBV30 and TRBJ2-1; D not resolved. The V end lost 1 base, the J end lost 4 bases, and 17 bases lay between the germline ends. The CDR3 consists of 16 residues. CDR1 GTSNPN and CDR2 SVGIG come from the germline V gene (reference sequence). CDR3 bases: TGTGCCTGGAGTGGATCCCAAGGTCCGAGGTACAATGAGCAGTTCTTC. This translates into CAWSGSQGPRYNEQFF.